This TCR beta chain was identified during a study of shared clonotypes between healthy human individuals. The study's findings and limits: For naive CD4 cells, 4.5% to 6.5% of clonotypes were shared across a handful of donors.

Concerning this clone: Its antigen is still unknown.

Under the authors' procedure: Junction-only sequences without quality scores were provided by ImmunoSEQ, so filtering was different. Using immunoSEQ multiplex PCR, the repertoire was profiled, and TCRdb retains in-frame clones only, with some absent. V, J and clone size derive from that table, while D and trimming were established from the DNA sequence. The table lists millions of clones, about 92% of them singletons. V lost 1 base and J 7 bases, leaving 13 bases between the germline ends. The CDR3 has 15 residues. CDR1 SGHTA and CDR2 FQGNSA come from the germline V gene. The naive CD8 fraction comprised CD45RO-negative cells positively selected for CCR7 and excluded terminally differentiated effector memory CD45RA+ cells.

The chain employs TRBV7-2 and TRBJ1-4; D is ambiguous. Sequenced sample: naive CD8+ T cells from PBMCs. This receptor was obtained from a young man in good health. Some clones in this sample may be carry-over from other donors' samples. The CDR3 protein is CASSLGDIWSEKLFF. CDR3 DNA sequence: TGTGCCAGCAGCTTAGGAGATATTTGGTCTGAAAAACTGTTTTTT.